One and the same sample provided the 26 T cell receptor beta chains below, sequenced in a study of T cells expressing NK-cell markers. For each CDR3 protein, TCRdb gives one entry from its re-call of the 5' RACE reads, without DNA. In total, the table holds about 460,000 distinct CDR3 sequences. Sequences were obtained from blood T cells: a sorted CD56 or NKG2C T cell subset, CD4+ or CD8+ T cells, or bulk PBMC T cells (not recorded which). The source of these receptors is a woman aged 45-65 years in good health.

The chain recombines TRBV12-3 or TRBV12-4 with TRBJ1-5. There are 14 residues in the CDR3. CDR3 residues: CASTSGPRSLPQHF.

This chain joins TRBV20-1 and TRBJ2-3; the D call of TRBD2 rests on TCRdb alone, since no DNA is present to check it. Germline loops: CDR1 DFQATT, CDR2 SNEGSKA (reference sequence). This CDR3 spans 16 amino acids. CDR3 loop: CSARTSGEAGTDTQYF.

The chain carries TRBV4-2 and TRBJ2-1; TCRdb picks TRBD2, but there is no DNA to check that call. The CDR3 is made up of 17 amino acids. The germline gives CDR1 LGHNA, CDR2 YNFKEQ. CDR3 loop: CASSQDFRTSVWNEQFF.

CDR3 sequence: CASSGTPQEAFF. V usage is TRBV11-2 and J usage is TRBJ1-1; absent DNA, TCRdb's TRBD1 call cannot be checked. This CDR3 has 12 amino acids. The germline gives CDR1 SGHAT, CDR2 FQNNGV.

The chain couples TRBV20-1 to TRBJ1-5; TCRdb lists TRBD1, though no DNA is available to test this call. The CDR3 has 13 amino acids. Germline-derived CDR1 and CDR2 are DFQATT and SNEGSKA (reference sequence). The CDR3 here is CSARFRGDQPQHF.

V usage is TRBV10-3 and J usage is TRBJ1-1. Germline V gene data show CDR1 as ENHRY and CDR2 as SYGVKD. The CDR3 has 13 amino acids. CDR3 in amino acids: CAMSGGQGTEAFF.

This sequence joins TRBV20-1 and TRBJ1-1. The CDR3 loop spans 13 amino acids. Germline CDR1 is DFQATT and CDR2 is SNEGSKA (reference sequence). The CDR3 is CSARFRWETEAFF.

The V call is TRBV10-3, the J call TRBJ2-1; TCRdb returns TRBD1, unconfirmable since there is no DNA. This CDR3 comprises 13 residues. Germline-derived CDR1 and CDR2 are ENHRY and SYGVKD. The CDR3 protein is CAISEGRGGEQFF.

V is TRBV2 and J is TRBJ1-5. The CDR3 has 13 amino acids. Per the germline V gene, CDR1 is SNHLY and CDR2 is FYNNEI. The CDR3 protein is CASQDPSNQPQHF.

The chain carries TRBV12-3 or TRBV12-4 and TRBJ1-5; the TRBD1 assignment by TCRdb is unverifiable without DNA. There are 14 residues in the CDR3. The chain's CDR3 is CASSLWDTLQPQHF.

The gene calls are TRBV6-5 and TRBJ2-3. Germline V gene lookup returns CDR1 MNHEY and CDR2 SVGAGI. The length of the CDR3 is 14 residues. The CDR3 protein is CASSYASSTDTQYF.

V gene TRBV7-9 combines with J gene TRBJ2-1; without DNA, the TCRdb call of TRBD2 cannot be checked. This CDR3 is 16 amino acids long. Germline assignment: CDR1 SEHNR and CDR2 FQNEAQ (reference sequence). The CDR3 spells CASSPSLGLAGGPGFF.

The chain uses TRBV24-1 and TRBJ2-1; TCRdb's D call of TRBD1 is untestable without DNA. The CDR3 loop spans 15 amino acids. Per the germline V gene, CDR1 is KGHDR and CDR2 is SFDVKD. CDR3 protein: CATSEMDLGSHEQFF.

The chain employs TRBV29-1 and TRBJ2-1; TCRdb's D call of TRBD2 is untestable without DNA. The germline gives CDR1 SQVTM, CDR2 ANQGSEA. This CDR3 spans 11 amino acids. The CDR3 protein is CSVREFDEQFF.

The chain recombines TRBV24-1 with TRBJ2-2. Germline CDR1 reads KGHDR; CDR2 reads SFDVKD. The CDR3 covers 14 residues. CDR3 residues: CATSEANRAGELFF.

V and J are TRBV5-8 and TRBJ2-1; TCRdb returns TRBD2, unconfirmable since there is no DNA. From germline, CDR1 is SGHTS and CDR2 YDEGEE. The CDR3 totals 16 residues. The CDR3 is CASSSGLAGVVYEQFF.

The CDR3: CSARQGRGDNSYNEQFF. The rearrangement links TRBV20-1 to TRBJ2-1; the TRBD1 assignment by TCRdb is unverifiable without DNA. The germline V gene has CDR1 DFQATT and CDR2 SNEGSKA (reference sequence). The CDR3 length is 17 residues.

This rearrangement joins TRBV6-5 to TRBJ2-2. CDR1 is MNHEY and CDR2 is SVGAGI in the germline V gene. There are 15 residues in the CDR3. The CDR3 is CASSKRSARAGELFF.

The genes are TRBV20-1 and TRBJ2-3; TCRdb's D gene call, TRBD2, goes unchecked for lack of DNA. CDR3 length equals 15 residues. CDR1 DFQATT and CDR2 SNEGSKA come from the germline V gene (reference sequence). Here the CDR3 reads CSVIHTGRATDTQYF.

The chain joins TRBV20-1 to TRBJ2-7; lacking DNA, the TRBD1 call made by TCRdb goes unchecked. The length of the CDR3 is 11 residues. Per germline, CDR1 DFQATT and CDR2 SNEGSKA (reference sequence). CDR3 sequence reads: CSVRQGVQQYF.

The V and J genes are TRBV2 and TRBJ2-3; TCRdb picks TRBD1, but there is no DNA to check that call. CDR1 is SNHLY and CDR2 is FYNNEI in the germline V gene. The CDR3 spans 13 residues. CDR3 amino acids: CASKIGTADTQYF.

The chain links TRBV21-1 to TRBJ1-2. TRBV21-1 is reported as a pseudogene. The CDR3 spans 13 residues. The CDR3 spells CARTITSNYGYTF.

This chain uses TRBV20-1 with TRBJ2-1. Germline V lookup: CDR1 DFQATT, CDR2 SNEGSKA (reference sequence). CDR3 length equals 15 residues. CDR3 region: CSASTGGSSYNEQFF.

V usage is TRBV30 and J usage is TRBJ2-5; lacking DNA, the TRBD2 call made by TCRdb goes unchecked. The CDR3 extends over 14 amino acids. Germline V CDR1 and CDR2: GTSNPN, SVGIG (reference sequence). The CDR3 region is CAWSVSGLAPRSYF.

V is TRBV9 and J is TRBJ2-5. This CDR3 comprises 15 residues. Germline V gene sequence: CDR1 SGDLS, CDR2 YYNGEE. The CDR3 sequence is CASSVGQTSRATQYF.

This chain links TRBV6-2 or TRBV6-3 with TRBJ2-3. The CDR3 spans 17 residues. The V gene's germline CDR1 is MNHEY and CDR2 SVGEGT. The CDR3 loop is CASSYSTGGQHTDTQYF.